This T cell receptor beta chain was recovered during a study of breast tumors, draining lymph nodes, adjacent tissues. Study outcomes and limitations: Compared with basal-like, luminal-like tumors shared significantly more repertoire with nontumor tissue.

TCRdb redid the calling of the multiplex PCR reads with MiXCR, one entry per CDR3 protein. The data show around 250,000 distinct CDR3 sequences, less than 40% seen once. This clonotype was recorded many times. Its antigen is undetermined. Samples came from axillary lymph nodes draining the breast cancer. The CDR3 is 13 amino acids. V was clipped by 4 bases and J by 4 bases, with 8 bases between them. Germline values: CDR1 SGHKS, CDR2 YYEKEE (reference sequence). Sequencing used axillary lymph node tissue. The TCR originated in a female donor with breast cancer. Some clones in this sample may be carry-over from other donors' samples. The V gene is TRBV5-5, the J gene TRBJ2-2; D might be TRBD2 (6 bases). Here the CDR3 DNA reads TGTGCCAGCAGCAGGGGACTCACCGGGGAGCTGTTTTTT. Its protein is CASSRGLTGELFF.